The entry below describes one T cell receptor beta chain. Its antigen is not known. This specimen comes from a study of cytomegalovirus exposure and HLA in healthy donors. Study-level results: The availability of immune exposure information extended only to CMV serostatus.

The CDR3 is 14 amino acids. V lost 8 bases and J 2 bases, leaving 14 bases between the germline ends. Germline CDR1 and CDR2: MNHEY and SMNVEV (reference sequence). PCR primers comprised 60 Vbeta and 13 Jbeta primers. TCRdb's copy holds only in-frame clones and misses some; the assay was immunoSEQ multiplex PCR. The sample lists about 130,000 clones; roughly 80% were seen once. Sequenced material: PBMCs. This sequence was found in a boy between 10 and 17 years old in good health and CMV-seronegative. This rearrangement joins TRBV27 to TRBJ2-3; tentative D call: TRBD2 (6 bases). The CDR3 DNA reads TGTGCCAGCGGCTTAGCGGCCCCCACAGATACGCAGTATTTT. This translates into CASGLAAPTDTQYF.